What follows describes a single TCR beta chain. Its antigen is not identified. The data were taken from a study of shared clonotypes between healthy human individuals. The study, taken as a whole, reports: Non-shared clonotypes had lower generation probabilities than those shared by all four donors.

On sorted subsets, replicate PCRs used approximately 190 ng DNA, or 27,000 or so T cell genomes. Clones were sequenced by immunoSEQ multiplex PCR, and TCRdb holds only the in-frame ones, with some missing. The sample holds 980,000 or so clones, over 60% seen once. Donation came from healthy HIV-negative adults that had no recent acute infections or vaccinations. Sample: memory CD4+ T cells sorted from blood. Described subset: CD45RA-negative fraction. The clonotype originates from a man aged 18 to 30 in good health.

Here the CDR3 reads CASSLGTGTVAYNEQFF. The CDR3 nucleotides are TGTGCCAGCAGCTTAGGCACCGGGACGGTCGCCTACAATGAGCAGTTCTTC. The chain links TRBV7-9 to TRBJ2-1; D is tentatively TRBD1 or TRBD2 (5 bases each). The germline CDR1 and CDR2 sequences are SEHNR and FQNEAQ (reference sequence). The CDR3 totals 17 residues. V was clipped by 1 base and J by 2 bases, with 15 bases between them.